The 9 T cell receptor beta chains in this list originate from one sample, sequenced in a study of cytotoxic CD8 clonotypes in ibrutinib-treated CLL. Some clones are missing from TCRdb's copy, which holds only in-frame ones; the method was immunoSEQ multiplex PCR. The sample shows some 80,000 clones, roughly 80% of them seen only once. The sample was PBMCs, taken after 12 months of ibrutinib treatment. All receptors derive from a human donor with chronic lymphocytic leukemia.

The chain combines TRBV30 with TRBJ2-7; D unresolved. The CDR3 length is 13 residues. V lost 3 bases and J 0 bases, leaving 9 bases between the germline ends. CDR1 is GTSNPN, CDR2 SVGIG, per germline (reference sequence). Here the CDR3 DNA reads TGTGCCTGGAGGCGGAGCCCCTCCTACGAGCAGTACTTC. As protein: CAWRRSPSYEQYF.

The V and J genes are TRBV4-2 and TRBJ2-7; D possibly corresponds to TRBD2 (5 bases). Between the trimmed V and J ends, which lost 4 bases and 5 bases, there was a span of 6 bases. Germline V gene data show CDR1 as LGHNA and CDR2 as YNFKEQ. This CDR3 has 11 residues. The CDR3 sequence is CASSPGDEQYF. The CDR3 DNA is TGTGCCAGCAGCCCCGGGGACGAGCAGTACTTC.

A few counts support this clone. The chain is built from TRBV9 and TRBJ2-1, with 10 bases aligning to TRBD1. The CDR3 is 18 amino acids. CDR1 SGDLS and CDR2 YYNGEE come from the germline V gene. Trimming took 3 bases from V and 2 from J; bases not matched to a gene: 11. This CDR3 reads CASSDPTWGTGAYNEQFF. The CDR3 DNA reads TGTGCCAGCAGCGACCCAACTTGGGGGACAGGGGCCTACAATGAGCAGTTCTTC. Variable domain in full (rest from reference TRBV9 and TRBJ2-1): DSGVTQTPKHLITATGQRVTLRCSPRSGDLSVYWYQQSLDQGLQFLIQYYNGEERAKGNILERFSAQQFPDLHSELNLSSLELGDSALYFCASSDPTWGTGAYNEQFFGPGTRLTVL.

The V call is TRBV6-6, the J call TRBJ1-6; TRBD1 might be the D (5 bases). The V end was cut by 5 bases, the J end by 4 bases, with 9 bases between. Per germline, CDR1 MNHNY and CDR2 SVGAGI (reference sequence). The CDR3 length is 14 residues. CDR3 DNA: TGTGCCAGCAGTGATGGACAATATAATTCACCCCTCCACTTT. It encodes CASSDGQYNSPLHF.

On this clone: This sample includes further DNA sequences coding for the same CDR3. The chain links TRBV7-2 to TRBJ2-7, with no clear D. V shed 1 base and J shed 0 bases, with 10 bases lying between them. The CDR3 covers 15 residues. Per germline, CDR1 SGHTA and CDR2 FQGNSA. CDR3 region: CASSLGIPISYEQYF. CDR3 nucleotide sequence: TGTGCCAGCAGCTTAGGAATCCCCATCTCCTACGAGCAGTACTTC.

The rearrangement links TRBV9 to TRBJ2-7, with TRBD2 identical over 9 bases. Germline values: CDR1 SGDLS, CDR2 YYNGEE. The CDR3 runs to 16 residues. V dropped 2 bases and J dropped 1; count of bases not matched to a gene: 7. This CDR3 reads CASSVVAGVSSYEQYF. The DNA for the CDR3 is TGTGCCAGCAGCGTGGTAGCGGGAGTATCGTCCTACGAGCAGTACTTC.

CDR3 in DNA: TGTGCCAGCTCCCGGGACCATAACACCGGGGAGCTGTTTTTT. It codes for CASSRDHNTGELFF. The V gene is TRBV6-1, the J gene TRBJ2-2, with D perhaps TRBD1 or TRBD2 (5 bases each). Deletions cut 8 bases from V and 2 bases from J, with 12 bases between. This CDR3 comprises 14 residues. Germline loops: CDR1 MNHNS, CDR2 SASEGT.

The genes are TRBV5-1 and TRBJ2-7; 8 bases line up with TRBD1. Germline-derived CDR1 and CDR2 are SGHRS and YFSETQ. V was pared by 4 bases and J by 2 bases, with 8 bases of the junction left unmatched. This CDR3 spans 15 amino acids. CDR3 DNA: TGCGCCAGCAGCCAAGCTGGGACAGGCCCCTACGAGCAGTACTTC. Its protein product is CASSQAGTGPYEQYF.

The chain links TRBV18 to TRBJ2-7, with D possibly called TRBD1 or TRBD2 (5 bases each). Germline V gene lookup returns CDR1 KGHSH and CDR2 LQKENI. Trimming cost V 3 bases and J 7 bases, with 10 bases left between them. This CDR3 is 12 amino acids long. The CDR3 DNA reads TGTGCCAGCTCACCGTCGGGACCGGAGCAGTACTTC. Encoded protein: CASSPSGPEQYF.